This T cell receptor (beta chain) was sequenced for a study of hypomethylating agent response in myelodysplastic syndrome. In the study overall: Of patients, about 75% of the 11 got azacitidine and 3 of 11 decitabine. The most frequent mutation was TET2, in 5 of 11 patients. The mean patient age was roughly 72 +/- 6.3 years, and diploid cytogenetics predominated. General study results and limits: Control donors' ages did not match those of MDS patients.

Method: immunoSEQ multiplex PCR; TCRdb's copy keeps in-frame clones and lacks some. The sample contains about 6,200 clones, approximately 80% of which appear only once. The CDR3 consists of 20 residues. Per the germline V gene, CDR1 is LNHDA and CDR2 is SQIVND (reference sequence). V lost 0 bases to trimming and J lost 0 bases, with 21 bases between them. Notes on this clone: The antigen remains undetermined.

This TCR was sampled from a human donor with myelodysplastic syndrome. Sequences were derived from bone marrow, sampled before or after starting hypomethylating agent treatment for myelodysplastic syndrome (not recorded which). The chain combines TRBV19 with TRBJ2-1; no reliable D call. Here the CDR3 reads CASSIEGMAVGQSSYNEQFF. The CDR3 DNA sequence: TGTGCCAGTAGTATAGAGGGGATGGCGGTGGGTCAGTCCTCCTACAATGAGCAGTTCTTC.